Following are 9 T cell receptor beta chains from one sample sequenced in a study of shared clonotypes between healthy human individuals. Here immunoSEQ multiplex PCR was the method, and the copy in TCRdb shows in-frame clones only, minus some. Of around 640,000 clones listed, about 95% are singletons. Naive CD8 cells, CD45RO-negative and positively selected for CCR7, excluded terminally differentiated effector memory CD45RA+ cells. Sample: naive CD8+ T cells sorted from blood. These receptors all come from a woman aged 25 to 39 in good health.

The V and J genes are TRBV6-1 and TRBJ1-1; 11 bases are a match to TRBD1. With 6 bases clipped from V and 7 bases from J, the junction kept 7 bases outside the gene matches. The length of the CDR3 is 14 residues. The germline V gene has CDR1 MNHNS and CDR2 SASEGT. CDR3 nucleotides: TGTGCCAGCAGGGCAATTGGGACAGGGGGTGAAGCTTTCTTT. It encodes CASRAIGTGGEAFF.

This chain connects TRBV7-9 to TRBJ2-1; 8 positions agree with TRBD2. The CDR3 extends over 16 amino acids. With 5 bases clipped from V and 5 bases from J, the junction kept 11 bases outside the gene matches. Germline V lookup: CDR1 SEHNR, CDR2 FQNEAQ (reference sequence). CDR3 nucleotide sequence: TGTGCCAGCAGCCCCGTAGCGGGACGGATAAACAATGAGCAGTTCTTC. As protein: CASSPVAGRINNEQFF.

The CDR3 here is CASNSFSGRTDTQYF. DNA for the CDR3: TGTGCCAGTAATTCTTTTAGCGGTCGCACAGATACGCAGTATTTT. The V gene is TRBV19, the J gene TRBJ2-3, with D perhaps matching TRBD2 (6 bases). Germline CDR1 reads LNHDA; CDR2 reads SQIVND (reference sequence). Deletions cut 7 bases from V and 1 base from J, with 15 bases between. This CDR3 spans 15 amino acids.

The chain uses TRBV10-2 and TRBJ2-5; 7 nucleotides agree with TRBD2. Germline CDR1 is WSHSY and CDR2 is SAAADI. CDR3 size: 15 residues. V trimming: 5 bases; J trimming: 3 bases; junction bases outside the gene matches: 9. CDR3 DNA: TGCGCCAGCAGTCCTGCGGGAGTTTGGGAAGAGACCCAGTACTTC. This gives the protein CASSPAGVWEETQYF.

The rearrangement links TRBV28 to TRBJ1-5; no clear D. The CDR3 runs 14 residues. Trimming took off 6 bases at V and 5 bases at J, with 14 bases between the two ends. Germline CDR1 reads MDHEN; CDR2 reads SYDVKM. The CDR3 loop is CASRPGVSDQPQHF. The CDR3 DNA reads TGTGCCAGCAGACCCGGGGTCTCCGATCAGCCCCAGCATTTT.

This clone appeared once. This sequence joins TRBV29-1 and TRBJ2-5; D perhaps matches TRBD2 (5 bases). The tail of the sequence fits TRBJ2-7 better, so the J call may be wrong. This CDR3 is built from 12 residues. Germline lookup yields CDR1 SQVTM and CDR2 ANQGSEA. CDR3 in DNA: TGCAGCGTCTACGAGGAGGACTACGAGCAGTACTTC. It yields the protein CSVYEEDYEQYF.

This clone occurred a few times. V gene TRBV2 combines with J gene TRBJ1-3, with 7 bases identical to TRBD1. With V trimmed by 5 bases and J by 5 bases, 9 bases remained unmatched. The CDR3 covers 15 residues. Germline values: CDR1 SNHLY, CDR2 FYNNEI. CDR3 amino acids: CASSSDRVTRNTIYF. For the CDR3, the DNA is TGTGCCAGCAGTTCCGACAGGGTAACTCGAAACACCATATATTTT.

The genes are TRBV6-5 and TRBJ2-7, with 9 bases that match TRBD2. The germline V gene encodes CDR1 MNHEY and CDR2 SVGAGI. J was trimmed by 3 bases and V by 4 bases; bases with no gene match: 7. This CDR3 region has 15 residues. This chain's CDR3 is CASSSRTSASYEQYF. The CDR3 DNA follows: TGTGCCAGCAGTTCCCGGACTAGCGCCAGCTACGAGCAGTACTTC.

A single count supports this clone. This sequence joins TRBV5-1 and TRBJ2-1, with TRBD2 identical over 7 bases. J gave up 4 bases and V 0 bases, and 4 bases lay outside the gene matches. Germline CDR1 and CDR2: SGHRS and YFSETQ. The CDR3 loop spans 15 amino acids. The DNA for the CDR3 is TGCGCCAGCAGCTTGGTTGCGGGAGCTTACAATGAGCAGTTCTTC. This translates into CASSLVAGAYNEQFF.